This T cell receptor beta chain was captured in a study of T cell responses to AZD1222 COVID-19 vaccine. The CDR3 is 13 amino acids. Trimming removed 5 bases from V and 8 bases from J, with 15 bases in between. Germline lookup yields CDR1 SEHNR and CDR2 FQNEAQ (reference sequence). Overall study findings and caveats: Repertoire sampling happened only post peak T cell response.

Here immunoSEQ multiplex PCR was the method, and the copy in TCRdb shows in-frame clones only, minus some. The repertoire includes 160,000 or so clones, roughly nine tenths of them detected once, and 2.6% sits in the top ten. A remark on this clone: Antigen: not known.

This specimen was peripheral blood, taken on day 0 of AZD1222 vaccination. The source of this sequence is an adult in good health. The chain has TRBV7-9 and TRBJ1-2; D perhaps matches TRBD1 (5 bases). The CDR3 DNA reads TGTGCCAGCAGCCCAGGTGGGGCGTGGGGCTACACCTTC. It yields the protein CASSPGGAWGYTF. The variable domain in full, with the rest retrieved from reference TRBV7-9 and TRBJ1-2, is DTGVSQNPRHKITKRGQNVTFRCDPISEHNRLYWYRQTLGQGPEFLTYFQNEAQLEKSRLLSDRFSAERPKGSFSTLEIQRTEQGDSAMYLCASSPGGAWGYTFGSGTRLTVV.